Listed here are 3 T cell receptor beta chains from one sample, sequenced in a study of cytotoxic CD8 clonotypes in ibrutinib-treated CLL. Sequencing was performed with immunoSEQ multiplex PCR; in TCRdb, only in-frame clones are kept and a portion is missing. Of some 310,000 clones in the sample, roughly 85% were seen once. The material was PBMCs, obtained before ibrutinib treatment. The source is a human donor with chronic lymphocytic leukemia.

Regarding this clone: This sample includes further DNA sequences coding for the same CDR3. The rearrangement uses TRBV9 and TRBJ1-2; D gene uncertain. In germline, CDR1 is SGDLS, CDR2 YYNGEE. The V and J ends lost 0 bases and 5 bases respectively, with 5 bases between them. The CDR3 extends over 12 amino acids. The chain's CDR3 is CASSVGGYGYTF. CDR3 sequence (DNA): TGTGCCAGCAGCGTAGGGGGTTATGGCTACACCTTC.

With respect to this clone: The same CDR3 is also encoded by other DNA sequences in this sample. V and J are TRBV18 and TRBJ2-5; D might be TRBD2 (6 bases). The CDR3 length is 13 residues. Germline-derived CDR1 and CDR2 are KGHSH and LQKENI. Deletions cut 3 bases from V and 1 base from J, with 6 bases between. DNA of the CDR3: TGTGCCAGCTCACCCGGGGGCCAAGAGACCCAGTACTTC. It yields the protein CASSPGGQETQYF.

The CDR3, as DNA: TGTGCCAGCAAATCAGGCGGACCTAACACCGGGGAGCTGTTTTTT. It codes for CASKSGGPNTGELFF. The chain is built from TRBV28 and TRBJ2-2; D gene uncertain. Between the trimmed V and J ends, which lost 7 bases and 2 bases, there was a span of 14 bases. CDR3 size: 15 residues. Germline CDR1 MDHEN, CDR2 SYDVKM.